The sequence of this T cell receptor (beta chain) was determined in a study of T cell responses to AZD1222 COVID-19 vaccine. The table came from immunoSEQ multiplex PCR; TCRdb's copy has only in-frame clones and leaves some out. The table includes 120,000 or so clones, around 85% detected once. This CDR3 spans 12 amino acids. Trimming left V 5 bases short and J 2 bases short, with 6 bases between. The V gene's germline CDR1 is LNHDA and CDR2 SQIVND (reference sequence). The chain employs TRBV19 and TRBJ1-1, with D unresolved. The specimen was peripheral blood, collected on day 0 of AZD1222 vaccination. This TCR derives from an adult in good health. The CDR3 DNA sequence: TGTGCCAGTAGTGCAAGTAACACTGAAGCTTTCTTT. Its protein product is CASSASNTEAFF. The full variable domain, its missing parts supplied by reference TRBV19 and TRBJ1-1, is DGGITQSPKYLFRKEGQNVTLSCEQNLNHDAMYWYRQDPGQGLRLIYYSQIVNDFQKGDIAEGYSVSREKKESFPLTVTSAQKNPTAFYLCASSASNTEAFFGQGTRLTVV.